Given below is one T cell receptor (beta chain) in context. In the authors' workflow: For nucleated cells, counts were estimated from reference gene primer amplification. Clones were sequenced by immunoSEQ multiplex PCR, and TCRdb holds only the in-frame ones, with some missing. From that table come the V and J calls and clone size; the DNA was used to work out D and trimming. In the table there are fewer than 250,000 clones, 80% to 90% of which are singletons. These data come from a study of blood T cell repertoires in COVID-19. Whole-study context: From the United States, Italy and Spain came samples of acute and convalescent COVID-19.

The CDR3 totals 15 residues. Losses at the gene ends were 4 bases for V and 4 bases for J; bases not matched to a gene: 10. From germline, CDR1 is SQVTM and CDR2 ANQGSEA. The chain combines TRBV29-1 with TRBJ2-5, with 9 bases that match TRBD1. Sequenced input: peripheral blood. The TCR sequence derives from a woman aged 50 to 60 with active or convalescent COVID-19. CDR3 nucleotides: TGCAGCGTTGGATACCTGGGACAGGGTACAGAGACCCAGTACTTC. This sequence encodes CSVGYLGQGTETQYF.